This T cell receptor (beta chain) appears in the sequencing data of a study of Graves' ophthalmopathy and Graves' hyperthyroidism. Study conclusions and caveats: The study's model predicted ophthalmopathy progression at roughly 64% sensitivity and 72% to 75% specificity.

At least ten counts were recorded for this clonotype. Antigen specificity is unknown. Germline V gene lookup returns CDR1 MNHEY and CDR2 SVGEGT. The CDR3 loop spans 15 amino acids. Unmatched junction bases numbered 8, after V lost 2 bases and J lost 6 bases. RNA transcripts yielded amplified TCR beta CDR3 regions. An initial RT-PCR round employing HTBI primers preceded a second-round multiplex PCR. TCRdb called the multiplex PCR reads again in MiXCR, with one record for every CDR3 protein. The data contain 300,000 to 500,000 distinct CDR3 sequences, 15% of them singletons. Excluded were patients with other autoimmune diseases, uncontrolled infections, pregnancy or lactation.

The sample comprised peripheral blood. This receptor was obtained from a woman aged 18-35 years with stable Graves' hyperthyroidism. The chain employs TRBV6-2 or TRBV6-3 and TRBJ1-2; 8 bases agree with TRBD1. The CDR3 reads CASSYAQGAENGYTF. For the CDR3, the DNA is TGTGCCAGCAGTTACGCGCAGGGGGCGGAAAATGGCTACACCTTC.